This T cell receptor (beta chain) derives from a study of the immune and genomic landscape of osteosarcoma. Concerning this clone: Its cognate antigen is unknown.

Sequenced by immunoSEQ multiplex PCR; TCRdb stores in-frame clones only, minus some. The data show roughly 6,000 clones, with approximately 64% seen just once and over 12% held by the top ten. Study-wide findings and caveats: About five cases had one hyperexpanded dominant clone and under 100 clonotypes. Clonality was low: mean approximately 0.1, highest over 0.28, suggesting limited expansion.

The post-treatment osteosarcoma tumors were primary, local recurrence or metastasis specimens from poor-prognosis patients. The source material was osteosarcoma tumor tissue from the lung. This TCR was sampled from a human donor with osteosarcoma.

CDR3 DNA: TGTGCCAGCAGTTCACAAGGCGAGCAGTACTTC. Translation: CASSSQGEQYF. The chain has TRBV5-8 and TRBJ2-7, with no clear D. This CDR3 contains 11 residues. CDR1 SGHTS and CDR2 YDEGEE come from the germline V gene. V was shortened by 5 bases and J by 6 bases, with 9 bases between the two germline ends.